The clone carrying this T cell receptor (beta chain) was recorded a few times. Antigen: not known. Germline trimming cut 5 bases from V and 1 base from J; bases unmatched to any gene: 6. Germline CDR1 and CDR2: LGHDT and YNNKEL (reference sequence). CDR3 length: 15 residues. The data stem from a study of human T cells and chemical hapten exposure. Across the study: All through the approximately 25-week study, the scalp of each patient received diphenylcyclopropenone doses weekly. Patch tests applied 0.01% DPC to the upper back and were scored after 6 days. Study-wide results and caveats: Patch test score was positively correlated with the counts of TCRs that had expanded at PT1.

Regarding time point: patch test 1, 2 weeks after DPC sensitization. The sample's treatment: therapeutic diphenylcyclopropenone sensitization with weekly scalp DPC. As handled by the study authors: Samples contained a median of roughly 96,000 TCRs, with a range of roughly 23,224 to 700,000. TCRdb recomputed calls from the RACE reads with MiXCR, one row per CDR3 protein. The V and J calls shown here were made by TCRdb, not taken from the authors' results. The data show 65,000 to 85,000 distinct CDR3 sequences, with about 9.3% seen just once and approximately 1.4% held by the top ten. This clonotype was obtained from a woman in her forties or fifties with alopecia areata. Some clones in this sample may be carry-over from other donors' samples. Here the sequenced sample was whole blood, taken in connection with sensitization to the hapten diphenylcyclopropenone (DPC). This chain connects TRBV3-1 to TRBJ1-1; 8 bases map to TRBD1. The CDR3 here is CASSIGQGANTEAFF. The CDR3, as DNA: TGTGCCAGCAGCATCGGACAGGGCGCGAACACTGAAGCTTTCTTT.